Listed below are T cell receptor beta chains from one sample, sequenced in a study of T-cell memory formation after mild COVID-19. TCRdb recomputed calls from the 5' RACE reads with MiXCR, one row per CDR3 protein. The sample contains 300,000 to 400,000 distinct CDR3 sequences, approximately 29% of which appear only once. Sequenced: PBMCs or a T cell subset sorted from them (not recorded which). The receptors derive from an adult woman who had mild COVID-19 (a few samples of this study predate the infection). Cell type and time point are not known. Both conserved end residues are part of each CDR3. The order of the fields is V gene, J gene, CDR3 protein.

>TRBV9|TRBJ2-1
CASSVEGTSSFNEQFF
>TRBV6-2/TRBV6-3|TRBJ2-3
CASSFLQGADTQYF
>TRBV7-9|TRBJ2-7
CASGQTDTYEQYF
>TRBV12-3/TRBV12-4|TRBJ2-2
CASSSDRKPGELFF
>TRBV2|TRBJ2-1
CASTSEQFF
>TRBV29-1|TRBJ1-2
CSAIGTIGYGYTF
>TRBV12-3/TRBV12-4|TRBJ2-7
CASSLPGTRSHEQYF
>TRBV10-3|TRBJ2-1
CAISESGTSYNEQFF
>TRBV6-5|TRBJ1-1
CASGQGKVNTEAFF
>TRBV5-1|TRBJ2-7
CASSRTSGSDEQYF
>TRBV6-2/TRBV6-3|TRBJ2-3
CASSRRTRTQTTDTQYF
>TRBV4-2|TRBJ1-2
CASLGVIQENYGYTF
>TRBV2|TRBJ2-3
CASKAPQGGGTTDTQYF
>TRBV30|TRBJ2-5
CAWKTGQGASETQYF
>TRBV7-2|TRBJ2-3
CASSYGGADTQYF
>TRBV5-6|TRBJ1-1
CASSSVTGANTEAFF
>TRBV12-3/TRBV12-4|TRBJ1-1
CASTTRVNTEAFF
>TRBV7-2|TRBJ2-6
CASSLEFSGANVLTF
>TRBV12-3/TRBV12-4|TRBJ2-2
CATRMGVGELFF
>TRBV20-1|TRBJ2-5
CSAGGGAWETQYF
>TRBV4-3|TRBJ1-6
CASSQESGGSPLHF
>TRBV12-3/TRBV12-4|TRBJ2-2
CARTIGGRTGELFF
>TRBV14|TRBJ2-3
CASSQDFPAGLDTQYF
>TRBV5-1|TRBJ2-2
CASSKSTIQGPINTGELFF
>TRBV20-1|TRBJ2-7
CSARRVVDSLYEQYF
>TRBV7-2|TRBJ2-5
CASTSSGGITAETQYF
>TRBV27|TRBJ2-5
CASSPTLIETQYF
>TRBV27|TRBJ2-2
CASSSSSLNTGELFF